These 23 T cell receptor beta chains share one sample of origin, sequenced in a study of CD8 T cells in Susac syndrome. Reverse transcription of roughly 0.45 to 1 ug RNA used random hexamers. TCRdb passed the immunoSEQ multiplex PCR reads through MiXCR, listing each CDR3 protein once. The table lists 150,000 to 200,000 distinct CDR3 sequences, just under 95% of them singletons. The sample taken for sequencing was CD8+ T cells from PBMCs. Every receptor here comes from a human donor with Susac syndrome.

The rearrangement links TRBV13 to TRBJ2-1, with D maybe TRBD2 (6 bases). The V end was cut by 2 bases, the J end by 4 bases, with 15 bases between. In germline, CDR1 is PRHDT, CDR2 FYEKMQ (reference sequence). The CDR3 length is 16 residues. This chain's CDR3 is CASSLIIGGEYNEQFF. DNA of the CDR3: TGTGCCAGCAGCTTAATCATCGGGGGAGAATACAATGAGCAGTTCTTC.

The chain uses TRBV4-2 and TRBJ2-7, with D unclear. Trimming cost V 4 bases and J 7 bases, with 11 bases left between them. Germline CDR1 and CDR2: LGHNA and YNFKEQ. CDR3 length: 12 residues. The CDR3, as DNA: TGTGCCAGCAGCCGGACCACCCAGGAGCAGTACTTC. Protein sequence: CASSRTTQEQYF.

The chain has TRBV9 and TRBJ2-7, with 8 bases that match TRBD1. In germline, CDR1 is SGDLS, CDR2 YYNGEE. V lost 3 bases to trimming and J lost 0 bases; unmatched junction nucleotides: 5. CDR3 length: 15 amino acids. The CDR3 here is CASSDGQGSSYEQYF. The CDR3 DNA is TGTGCCAGCAGCGACGGACAGGGAAGCTCCTACGAGCAGTACTTC.

The gene calls are TRBV5-6 and TRBJ2-6; 7 positions match TRBD1. With V trimmed by 0 bases and J by 1 base, 4 bases remained unmatched. In germline, CDR1 is SGHDT, CDR2 YYEEEE. The CDR3 sequence is 17 residues long. The CDR3 loop is CASSLESGGSGANVLTF. In DNA form, the CDR3 reads TGTGCCAGCAGCTTGGAGTCAGGGGGTTCTGGGGCCAACGTCCTGACTTTC.

The rearrangement uses TRBV6-6 and TRBJ1-2; D possibly corresponds to TRBD1 (6 bases). Trimming shortened V by 2 bases and J by 8 bases, and 15 bases separated the two germline ends. The CDR3 runs to 14 residues. CDR1 and CDR2 (germline): MNHNY, SVGAGI (reference sequence). The CDR3 coding sequence is TGTGCCAGCAGTTACGGACCAGGGGTCGACGGCTACACCTTC. Translated: CASSYGPGVDGYTF.

The gene calls are TRBV2 and TRBJ1-3; a weak D match, TRBD1 (6 bases). There are 13 residues in the CDR3. Germline CDR1 is SNHLY and CDR2 is FYNNEI. Trimming pared 4 bases from V and 6 bases from J, leaving 10 bases between. CDR3 DNA: TGTGCCAGCAGTGGGAGGACAGAAAACACCATATATTTT. Translating it yields CASSGRTENTIYF. Filled out from reference TRBV2 and TRBJ1-3, the complete variable domain reads EPEVTQTPSHQVTQMGQEVILRCVPISNHLYFYWYRQILGQKVEFLVSFYNNEISEKSEIFDDQFSVERPDGSNFTLKIRSTKLEDSAMYFCASSGRTENTIYFGEGSWLTVV.

The rearrangement links TRBV4-2 to TRBJ2-1, with D perhaps TRBD2 (6 bases). Germline CDR1 and CDR2: LGHNA and YNFKEQ. V shed 0 bases and J shed 8 bases, with 17 bases lying between them. The CDR3 is made up of 16 amino acids. The CDR3 sequence is CASSQDLRGGKDEQFF. CDR3 nucleotide sequence: TGTGCCAGCAGCCAAGATCTTCGTGGAGGGAAGGATGAGCAGTTCTTC.

The CDR3 reads CAASSGKGPQETQYF. The CDR3 DNA is TGTGCCGCCTCTTCAGGGAAGGGCCCTCAAGAGACCCAGTACTTC. V and J are TRBV24-1 and TRBJ2-5; D may be TRBD1 (5 bases). Per the germline V gene, CDR1 is KGHDR and CDR2 is SFDVKD. With 12 bases removed from V and 2 bases from J, the gap between germline ends came to 21 bases. There are 15 residues in the CDR3.

This clonotype was counted once. V is TRBV3-1 and J is TRBJ2-7; 11 bases line up with TRBD2. There are 15 residues in the CDR3. J lost 6 bases, V lost 1 base, and 5 bases had no gene match. CDR1 and CDR2 from the germline V gene are LGHDT and YNNKEL (reference sequence). CDR3 loop: CASSQGTSGLGEQYF. The CDR3, as DNA: TGTGCCAGCAGCCAAGGGACTAGCGGGCTCGGCGAGCAGTACTTC.

V and J are TRBV19 and TRBJ2-1; D unresolved. This CDR3 comprises 13 residues. Trimming removed 1 base from V and 10 bases from J, with 11 bases in between. In germline, CDR1 is LNHDA, CDR2 SQIVND (reference sequence). The CDR3 loop is CASSIADRGEQFF. CDR3 nucleotide sequence: TGTGCCAGTAGTATAGCCGATCGCGGAGAGCAGTTCTTC.

In nucleotides, the CDR3 is TGTGCCAGCAGCGTATCAGCGGGGCTCGGCAATGAGCAGTTCTTC. Its translation: CASSVSAGLGNEQFF. This rearrangement joins TRBV9 to TRBJ2-1, with 7 bases aligning to TRBD2. The CDR3 has 15 amino acids. From germline, CDR1 is SGDLS and CDR2 YYNGEE. V trimming: 1 base; J trimming: 6 bases; junction bases outside the gene matches: 7.

The count of this clonotype is one. The chain carries TRBV9 and TRBJ2-1; D is unclear. V was cut by 4 bases and J by 6 bases, with 8 bases left in between. The CDR3 contains 12 residues. Germline V gene lookup returns CDR1 SGDLS and CDR2 YYNGEE. CDR3 nucleotide sequence: TGTGCCAGCAGCCCCCCGAGCAATGAGCAGTTCTTC. Its translation: CASSPPSNEQFF.

The V gene is TRBV9, the J gene TRBJ2-1, with 8 bases identical to TRBD2. The CDR3 contains 16 residues. Germline CDR1 SGDLS, CDR2 YYNGEE. V was clipped by 6 bases and J by 6 bases; unmatched bases: 14. CDR3 protein: CASTPGGGTRFNEQFF. Written as DNA, the CDR3 is TGTGCCAGCACCCCAGGAGGGGGGACTAGATTCAATGAGCAGTTCTTC. The whole variable domain, remainder taken from reference TRBV9 and TRBJ2-1, is DSGVTQTPKHLITATGQRVTLRCSPRSGDLSVYWYQQSLDQGLQFLIQYYNGEERAKGNILERFSAQQFPDLHSELNLSSLELGDSALYFCASTPGGGTRFNEQFFGPGTRLTVL.

This chain links TRBV28 with TRBJ2-5; TRBD2 agrees at 8 bases. Trimming removed 6 bases from V and 5 bases from J; junction bases left unmatched: 11. There are 15 residues in the CDR3. Germline loops: CDR1 MDHEN, CDR2 SYDVKM. DNA of the CDR3: TGTGCCAGCAGCAAGCGGGAGTGGGGGCGGGAGACCCAGTACTTC. As protein: CASSKREWGRETQYF.

The chain couples TRBV29-1 to TRBJ1-5; a possible D gene is TRBD1 (6 bases). Trimming took 6 bases from V and 3 from J, leaving 12 bases between them. CDR1 is SQVTM, CDR2 ANQGSEA, per germline. This CDR3 has 13 amino acids. The CDR3 is CSVSTGYNQPQHF. Written as DNA, the CDR3 is TGCAGCGTATCAACAGGGTACAATCAGCCCCAGCATTTT.

The chain has TRBV3-1 and TRBJ2-1; possible D gene TRBD1, 6 bases. CDR3 size: 17 residues. V was cut by 0 bases and J by 1 base, with 13 bases left in between. The germline V gene encodes CDR1 LGHDT and CDR2 YNNKEL (reference sequence). CDR3 residues: CASSQDFPTGSYNEQFF. The DNA of the CDR3 is TGTGCCAGCAGCCAAGATTTCCCCACAGGGTCCTACAATGAGCAGTTCTTC.

The chain couples TRBV5-4 to TRBJ2-5; D is perhaps TRBD1 or TRBD2 (6 bases each). Germline lookup yields CDR1 SGHNT and CDR2 YYREEE (reference sequence). CDR3 length equals 16 residues. V was trimmed by 1 base and J by 5 bases, leaving 18 bases between them. The CDR3 spells CASSLPHLGGGETQYF. Written as DNA, the CDR3 is TGTGCCAGCAGCTTGCCCCACTTGGGGGGCGGGGAGACCCAGTACTTC.

V and J are TRBV9 and TRBJ1-6; maybe TRBD1 (5 bases). V was clipped by 0 bases and J by 10 bases, with 14 bases between them. Germline CDR1 is SGDLS and CDR2 is YYNGEE. The CDR3 runs 15 residues. The CDR3 nucleotides are TGTGCCAGCAGCGTAGCGGGGGAGGAAGGATCACCCCTCCACTTT. This encodes CASSVAGEEGSPLHF.

This clonotype was counted once. V gene TRBV9 combines with J gene TRBJ2-3; D remains unclear. Trimming pared 3 bases from V and 5 bases from J, leaving 10 bases between. In germline, CDR1 is SGDLS, CDR2 YYNGEE. CDR3 length: 13 amino acids. In nucleotides, the CDR3 is TGTGCCAGCAGCGCCATCGTTGAAGATACGCAGTATTTT. Translating gives CASSAIVEDTQYF.

The chain employs TRBV6-5 and TRBJ2-1; the match to TRBD2 covers 8 bases. CDR3 length equals 16 residues. The ends lost 2 bases at V and 8 bases at J; junction bases unmatched: 11. Per the germline V gene, CDR1 is MNHEY and CDR2 is SVGAGI. The CDR3 protein is CASSYTAGLEAHEQFF. In nucleotides, the CDR3 is TGTGCCAGCAGTTACACGGCGGGACTAGAGGCGCATGAGCAGTTCTTC.

The V call is TRBV28, the J call TRBJ2-5, with 7 bases matching TRBD1. V lost 10 bases and J lost 1; bases outside the gene matches: 12. The CDR3 length is 15 residues. Germline values: CDR1 MDHEN, CDR2 SYDVKM. CDR3 in DNA: TGTGCCATCACTAAAACCGGGACAGTCCAAGAGACCCAGTACTTC. It is translated as CAITKTGTVQETQYF. Supplemented by reference TRBV28 and TRBJ2-5, the full variable domain reads DVKVTQSSRYLVKRTGEKVFLECVQDMDHENMFWYRQDPGLGLRLIYFSYDVKMKEKGDIPEGYSVSREKKERFSLILESASTNQTSMYLCAITKTGTVQETQYFGPGTRLLVL.

The J gene is TRBJ2-2, the V gene TRBV5-6; D not certain. The CDR3 sequence is 17 residues long. CDR1 SGHDT and CDR2 YYEEEE come from the germline V gene. V lost 3 bases and J 3 bases, leaving 18 bases between the germline ends. For the CDR3, the DNA is TGTGCCAGCAGCTACTCATCCGCCAGCGACCACACCGGGGAGCTGTTTTTT. It specifies CASSYSSASDHTGELFF.

This clonotype was recorded only once. This chain joins TRBV9 and TRBJ2-2, with TRBD2 identical over 10 bases. CDR3 length equals 15 residues. Germline V CDR1 and CDR2: SGDLS, YYNGEE. J was trimmed by 3 bases and V by 2 bases; bases with no gene match: 1. The CDR3 is CASSVSGGHTGELFF. CDR3 DNA sequence: TGTGCCAGCAGCGTTAGCGGGGGGCACACCGGGGAGCTGTTTTTT.